The 17 T cell receptor beta chains in this list originate from one sample, sequenced in a study of blood T cell repertoires in COVID-19. Sequencing was performed with immunoSEQ multiplex PCR; in TCRdb, only in-frame clones are kept and a portion is missing. The table has some 350,000 clones, 87% seen once. Sequenced sample: peripheral blood. The receptors were sampled from a woman aged 45 to 65 with COVID-19, enrolled during active disease.

The rearrangement links TRBV19 to TRBJ2-1; 9 nucleotides line up with TRBD1. With V trimmed by 5 bases and J by 10 bases, 9 bases remained unmatched. This CDR3 spans 14 amino acids. Germline-derived CDR1 and CDR2 are LNHDA and SQIVND (reference sequence). CDR3 in amino acids: CASSSQQGAGEQFF. CDR3 bases: TGTGCCAGTAGTTCCCAACAGGGGGCGGGGGAGCAGTTCTTC.

V is TRBV6-5 and J is TRBJ1-5, with D possibly being TRBD1 (6 bases). V lost 11 bases and J 2 bases, leaving 19 bases between the germline ends. CDR1 and CDR2 from the germline V gene are MNHEY and SVGAGI. There are 15 residues in the CDR3. As DNA, the CDR3 is TGTGCCTCCAACCAGTGGACAGCAGGCAATCAGCCCCAGCATTTT. Encoded protein: CASNQWTAGNQPQHF.

The chain links TRBV7-2 to TRBJ2-3; 8 nucleotides agree with TRBD2. V shed 5 bases, J shed 9 bases, and the junction held 19 bases outside the gene matches. The germline CDR1 and CDR2 sequences are SGHTA and FQGNSA. This CDR3 has 17 amino acids. The CDR3 coding sequence is TGTGCCAGCAGCCCCAACGGCGCGGGAGGACCCATAGACACGCAGTATTTT. Amino acid sequence: CASSPNGAGGPIDTQYF.

The chain employs TRBV20-1 and TRBJ2-7; D ambiguous. The V end was cut by 6 bases, the J end by 2 bases, with 5 bases between. Germline CDR1 DFQATT, CDR2 SNEGSKA (reference sequence). The CDR3 has 10 amino acids. The CDR3 DNA reads TGCAGTGCCGAGACCTACGAGCAGTACTTC. Its protein product is CSAETYEQYF.

This chain joins TRBV6-6 and TRBJ2-1, with 7 bases matching TRBD1. The trim removed 5 bases at V and 2 bases at J, leaving 12 bases unmatched. The CDR3 is 17 residues long. CDR1 is MNHNY and CDR2 is SVGAGI in the germline V gene (reference sequence). CDR3 region: CASSRRGTGATYNEQFF. The CDR3 DNA reads TGTGCCAGCAGTCGAAGGGGAACAGGGGCCACCTACAATGAGCAGTTCTTC.

This clone appeared a single time. The chain employs TRBV6-6 and TRBJ1-2; D gene ambiguous. The ends were cut back, 8 bases at V and 3 bases at J, with 10 bases in the middle. The CDR3 has 12 amino acids. Germline CDR1 is MNHNY and CDR2 is SVGAGI (reference sequence). The CDR3 DNA reads TGTGCCAGCCACCGTCGCGACTATGGCTACACCTTC. It codes for CASHRRDYGYTF.

This clone is medium-sized in the sample. The rearrangement links TRBV13 to TRBJ2-1; TRBD2 is a possible D gene (5 bases). This CDR3 has 16 residues. Germline V gene data show CDR1 as PRHDT and CDR2 as FYEKMQ (reference sequence). Deletions cut 4 bases from V and 1 base from J, with 14 bases between. The CDR3 here is CASSSSGGGSYNEQFF. CDR3 sequence (DNA): TGTGCCAGCAGCTCCTCCGGAGGTGGTTCCTACAATGAGCAGTTCTTC.

The chain uses TRBV25-1 and TRBJ1-2; D unclear. The V end was cut by 2 bases, the J end by 4 bases, with 8 bases between. The germline V gene encodes CDR1 MGHDK and CDR2 SYGVNS. This CDR3 region has 13 residues. CDR3 sequence reads: CASSEPGIYGYTF. CDR3 DNA: TGTGCCAGCAGTGAACCAGGCATCTATGGCTACACCTTC.

This sequence joins TRBV7-2 and TRBJ1-5; 12 bases are shared with TRBD1. V was pared by 5 bases and J by 6 bases, with 5 bases of the junction left unmatched. This CDR3 has 15 amino acids. The germline gives CDR1 SGHTA, CDR2 FQGNSA. The CDR3 spells CASSDRDRGLQPQHF. CDR3 nucleotides: TGTGCCAGCAGCGACCGGGACAGGGGGCTTCAGCCCCAGCATTTT.

The chain links TRBV5-1 to TRBJ2-1, with 13 bases aligning to TRBD2. V dropped 1 base and J dropped 4; count of bases not matched to a gene: 2. This CDR3 spans 16 amino acids. In germline, CDR1 is SGHRS, CDR2 YFSETQ. The DNA of the CDR3 is TGCGCCAGCAGCTTGTGGACTAGCGGGAGTTACAATGAGCAGTTCTTC. Amino acid sequence: CASSLWTSGSYNEQFF.

V gene TRBV19 combines with J gene TRBJ2-7, with D possibly TRBD2 on 6 matching bases. The germline V gene encodes CDR1 LNHDA and CDR2 SQIVND (reference sequence). CDR3 length equals 15 residues. Trimming removed 3 bases from V and 0 bases from J, with 12 bases in between. CDR3 in amino acids: CASSINLGGSYEQYF. The CDR3 DNA is TGTGCCAGTAGTATCAATCTGGGGGGCTCCTACGAGCAGTACTTC.

This clone occurred a few times. This rearrangement joins TRBV18 to TRBJ1-3; perhaps TRBD1 as D (5 bases). The CDR3 loop spans 15 amino acids. Trimming removed 3 bases from V and 0 bases from J, with 9 bases in between. Per the germline V gene, CDR1 is KGHSH and CDR2 is LQKENI. Here the CDR3 DNA reads TGTGCCAGCTCACCTGACAGCCGCTCTGGAAACACCATATATTTT. This sequence encodes CASSPDSRSGNTIYF.

J is TRBJ2-1 and V is TRBV24-1; 13 bases fit TRBD2. The CDR3 totals 17 residues. CDR1 and CDR2 (germline): KGHDR, SFDVKD. The V segment lost 1 base and the J segment 10 bases; nucleotides outside the gene matches: 9. CDR3 sequence reads: CATSDFSGTSGKREQFF. The CDR3 region has the DNA TGTGCCACCAGTGATTTCAGCGGGACTAGCGGGAAGCGGGAGCAGTTCTTC.

Only a few counts were recorded for this clone. CDR3 bases: TGCGCCAGCAGCTTCCGAACTGGGACAGATGGGGAGCTGTTTTTT. Its protein product is CASSFRTGTDGELFF. This chain joins TRBV5-1 and TRBJ2-2; the match to TRBD1 covers 7 bases. CDR1 is SGHRS and CDR2 is YFSETQ in the germline V gene. The CDR3 contains 15 residues. With 2 bases clipped from V and 8 bases from J, the junction kept 9 bases outside the gene matches.

This clone was found once. This chain links TRBV9 with TRBJ2-1; a possible D gene is TRBD2 (6 bases). The V end lost 3 bases, the J end lost 0 bases, and 10 bases lay between the germline ends. The CDR3 covers 15 residues. Per germline, CDR1 SGDLS and CDR2 YYNGEE. As DNA, the CDR3 is TGTGCCAGCAGCGGACTAGGAAGCTCCTACAATGAGCAGTTCTTC. Amino acid sequence: CASSGLGSSYNEQFF.

The V gene is TRBV4-2, the J gene TRBJ2-4, with 14 bases fitting TRBD2. With 4 bases clipped from V and 8 bases from J, the junction kept 10 bases outside the gene matches. The length of the CDR3 is 17 residues. Per germline, CDR1 LGHNA and CDR2 YNFKEQ. CDR3 protein: CASSPLLGLAGVDIQYF. The CDR3 DNA reads TGTGCCAGCAGCCCACTCCTGGGACTAGCGGGAGTGGACATTCAGTACTTC.

This clone was counted once. V and J are TRBV28 and TRBJ1-2; no clear D. Germline assignment: CDR1 MDHEN and CDR2 SYDVKM. The CDR3 length is 15 residues. Trimming cost V 2 bases and J 5 bases, with 15 bases left between them. The CDR3 protein is CASSLPSQGEYGYTF. CDR3 bases: TGTGCCAGCAGTTTACCCTCGCAAGGAGAATATGGCTACACCTTC.